Below, one T cell receptor (beta chain) is given with its context. This entry is derived from a study of T cells expressing NK-cell markers. Study-wide background: Sorted CD3+CD56-NKG2C+, CD3+CD56+NKG2C+ and CD3+CD56+NKG2C- T cells supplied the TCR beta repertoires. HCMV seropositivity marked most of the eight sequenced donors; one was seronegative.

TCRdb reprocessed the 5' RACE reads; each CDR3 protein has one entry and no DNA is given. The listing records some 440,000 distinct CDR3 sequences. This CDR3 has 11 residues. Germline CDR1 and CDR2: MDHEN and SYDVKM. The chain links TRBV28 to TRBJ1-2; TCRdb lists TRBD1, though no DNA is available to test this call. This clonotype was sampled from a woman aged 50 to 60 in good health. The sample consisted of blood T cells: a sorted CD56 or NKG2C T cell subset, CD4+ or CD8+ T cells, or bulk PBMC T cells (not recorded which). The CDR3 sequence is CASSEGWPYTF.